A selection of T cell receptor beta chains follows, all from one sample in a study of cytomegalovirus exposure and HLA in healthy donors. Method: immunoSEQ multiplex PCR; TCRdb's copy keeps in-frame clones and lacks some. This sample yields 200,000 to 250,000 clones, of which around 82% are seen a single time; roughly 3% belongs to the top ten. Sequencing input: PBMCs. Every receptor here comes from a woman in her twenties or thirties in good health and CMV-seronegative. Both conserved end residues are part of each CDR3. Each record gives: D gene, clone size, J gene, V gene, CDR3 protein, CDR3 DNA. A D gene is named only where the DNA matches it firmly. The size of a clone is reported for some rows only, either as once, few or many, or as a class for expanded clones.

d_call: NA
clone_size: NA
j_call: TRBJ2-7
v_call: TRBV19
cdr3_aa: CASSITSKFLDEQYF
cdr3_nt: TGTGCCAGTAGTATCACTTCAAAGTTTTTAGACGAGCAGTACTTC

d_call: TRBD1
clone_size: NA
j_call: TRBJ2-7
v_call: TRBV2
cdr3_aa: CASGSDRGTYEQYF
cdr3_nt: TGTGCCAGCGGATCGGACAGGGGGACCTACGAGCAGTACTTC

d_call: TRBD2
clone_size: NA
j_call: TRBJ2-7
v_call: TRBV15
cdr3_aa: CATSRGRGLAGVEQYF
cdr3_nt: TGTGCCACCAGCAGAGGACGTGGACTAGCGGGAGTCGAGCAGTACTTC

d_call: NA
clone_size: NA
j_call: TRBJ2-7
v_call: TRBV6-1
cdr3_aa: CASSVSEVYEQYF
cdr3_nt: TGTGCCAGCAGTGTGAGCGAGGTTTACGAGCAGTACTTC

d_call: NA
clone_size: once
j_call: TRBJ2-7
v_call: TRBV9
cdr3_aa: CASSASFSGSTYEQYF
cdr3_nt: TGTGCCAGCAGCGCCTCCTTTAGCGGATCCACCTACGAGCAGTACTTC

d_call: NA
clone_size: NA
j_call: TRBJ1-2
v_call: TRBV29-1
cdr3_aa: CSVGGLDGYPF
cdr3_nt: TGCAGCGTTGGAGGGTTGGATGGCTACCCCTTC

d_call: TRBD1
clone_size: NA
j_call: TRBJ1-6
v_call: TRBV5-1
cdr3_aa: CASSLGQGGSYNSPLHF
cdr3_nt: TGCGCCAGCAGCTTAGGACAGGGGGGCTCCTATAATTCACCCCTCCACTTT

d_call: NA
clone_size: NA
j_call: TRBJ2-6
v_call: TRBV19
cdr3_aa: CASSMWGQGANVLTF
cdr3_nt: TGTGCCAGTAGTATGTGGGGGCAAGGGGCCAACGTCCTGACTTTC

d_call: NA
clone_size: once
j_call: TRBJ1-1
v_call: TRBV19
cdr3_aa: CASSMRTEAFF
cdr3_nt: TGTGCCAGTAGTATGAGGACTGAAGCTTTCTTT

d_call: NA
clone_size: NA
j_call: TRBJ1-1
v_call: TRBV4-1
cdr3_aa: CASSQEMAENTEAFF
cdr3_nt: TGCGCCAGCAGCCAAGAGATGGCCGAGAACACTGAAGCTTTCTTT